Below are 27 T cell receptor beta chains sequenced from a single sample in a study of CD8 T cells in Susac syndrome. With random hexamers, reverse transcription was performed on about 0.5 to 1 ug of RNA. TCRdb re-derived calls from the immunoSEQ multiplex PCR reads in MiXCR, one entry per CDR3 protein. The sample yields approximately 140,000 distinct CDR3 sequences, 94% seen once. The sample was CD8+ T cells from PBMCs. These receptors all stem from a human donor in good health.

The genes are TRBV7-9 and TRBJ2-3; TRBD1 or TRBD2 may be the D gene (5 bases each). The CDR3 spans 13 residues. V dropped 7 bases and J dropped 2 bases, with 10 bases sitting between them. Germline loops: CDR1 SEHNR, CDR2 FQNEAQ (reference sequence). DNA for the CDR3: TGTGCCAGCATAGGGACGTTCACAGATACGCAGTATTTT. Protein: CASIGTFTDTQYF.

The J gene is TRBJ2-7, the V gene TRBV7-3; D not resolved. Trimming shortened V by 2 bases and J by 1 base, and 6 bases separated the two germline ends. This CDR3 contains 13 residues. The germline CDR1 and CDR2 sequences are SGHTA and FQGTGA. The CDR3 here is CASSLYASYEQYF. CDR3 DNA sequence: TGTGCCAGCAGCTTATACGCTTCCTACGAGCAGTACTTC.

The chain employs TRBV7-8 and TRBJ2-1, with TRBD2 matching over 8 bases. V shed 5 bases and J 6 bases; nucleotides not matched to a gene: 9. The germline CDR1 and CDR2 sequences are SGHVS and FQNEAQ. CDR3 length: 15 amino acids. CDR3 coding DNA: TGTGCCAGCAGCCGGGGACTAGGTCCCGCCAATGAGCAGTTCTTC. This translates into CASSRGLGPANEQFF.

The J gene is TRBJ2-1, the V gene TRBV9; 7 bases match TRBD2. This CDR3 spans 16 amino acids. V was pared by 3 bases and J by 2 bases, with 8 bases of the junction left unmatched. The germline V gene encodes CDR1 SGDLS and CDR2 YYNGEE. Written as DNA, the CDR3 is TGTGCCAGCAGCGCCCTGTGGGGGGGGGCCTACAATGAGCAGTTCTTC. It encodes CASSALWGGAYNEQFF.

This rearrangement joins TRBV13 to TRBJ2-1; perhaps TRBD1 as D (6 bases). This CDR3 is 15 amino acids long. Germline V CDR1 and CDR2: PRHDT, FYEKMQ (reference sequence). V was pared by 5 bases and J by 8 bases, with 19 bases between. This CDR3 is CASSPQRTGFDEQFF. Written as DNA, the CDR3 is TGTGCCAGCAGCCCGCAACGAACAGGGTTCGATGAGCAGTTCTTC.

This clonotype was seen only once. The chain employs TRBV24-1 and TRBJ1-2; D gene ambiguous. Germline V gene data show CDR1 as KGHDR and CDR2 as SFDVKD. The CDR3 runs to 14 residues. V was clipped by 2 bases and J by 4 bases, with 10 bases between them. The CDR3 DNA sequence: TGTGCCACCAGTGATTGGACCGAGTCCTATGGCTACACCTTC. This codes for CATSDWTESYGYTF.

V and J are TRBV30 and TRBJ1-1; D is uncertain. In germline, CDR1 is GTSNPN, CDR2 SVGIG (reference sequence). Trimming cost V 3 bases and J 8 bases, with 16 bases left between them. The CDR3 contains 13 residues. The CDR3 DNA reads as TGTGCCTGGAGATCGGGCCTTGAGCTGGAAGCTTTCTTT. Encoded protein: CAWRSGLELEAFF.

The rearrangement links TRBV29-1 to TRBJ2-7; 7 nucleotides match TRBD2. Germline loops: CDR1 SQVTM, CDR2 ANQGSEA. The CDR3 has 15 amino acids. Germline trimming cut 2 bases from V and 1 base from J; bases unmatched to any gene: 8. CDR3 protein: CSVEMGLAASYEQYF. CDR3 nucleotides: TGCAGCGTTGAAATGGGGCTAGCGGCGTCCTACGAGCAGTACTTC.

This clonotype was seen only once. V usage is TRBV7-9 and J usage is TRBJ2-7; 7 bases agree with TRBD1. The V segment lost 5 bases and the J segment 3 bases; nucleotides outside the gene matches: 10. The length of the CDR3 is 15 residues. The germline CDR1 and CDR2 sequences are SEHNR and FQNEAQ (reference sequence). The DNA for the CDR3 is TGTGCCAGCAGCGCTATTCCCGGGACAGTCTACGAGCAGTACTTC. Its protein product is CASSAIPGTVYEQYF.

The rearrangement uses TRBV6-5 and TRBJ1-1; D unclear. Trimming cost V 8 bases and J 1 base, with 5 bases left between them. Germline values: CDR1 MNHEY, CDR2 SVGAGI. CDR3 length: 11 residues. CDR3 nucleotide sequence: TGTGCCAGCCATCGGAACACTGAAGCTTTCTTT. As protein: CASHRNTEAFF.

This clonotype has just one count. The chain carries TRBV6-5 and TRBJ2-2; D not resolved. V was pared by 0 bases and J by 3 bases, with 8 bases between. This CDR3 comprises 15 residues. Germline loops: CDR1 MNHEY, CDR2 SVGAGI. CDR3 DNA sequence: TGTGCCAGCAGTTACTCGTTCATGTACACCGGGGAGCTGTTTTTT. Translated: CASSYSFMYTGELFF.

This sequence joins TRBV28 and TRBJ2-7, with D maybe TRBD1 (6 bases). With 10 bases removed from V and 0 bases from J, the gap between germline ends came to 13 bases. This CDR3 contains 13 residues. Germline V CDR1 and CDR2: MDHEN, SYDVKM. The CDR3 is CAIGQRSSYEQYF. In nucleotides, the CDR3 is TGTGCCATCGGACAGCGGAGCTCCTACGAGCAGTACTTC.

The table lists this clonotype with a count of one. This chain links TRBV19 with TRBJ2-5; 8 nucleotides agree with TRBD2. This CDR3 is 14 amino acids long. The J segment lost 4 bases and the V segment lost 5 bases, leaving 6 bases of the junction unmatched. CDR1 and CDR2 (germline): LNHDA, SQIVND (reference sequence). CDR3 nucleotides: TGTGCCAGTAGTTCCAGCGGGAGTCCAGAGACCCAGTACTTC. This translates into CASSSSGSPETQYF.

This CDR3 is CASRDPYGIKYF. The CDR3 nucleotides are TGTGCCAGCAGAGACCCGTACGGGATTAAGTACTTC. This chain connects TRBV28 to TRBJ2-7; D possibly corresponds to TRBD2 (5 bases). Germline assignment: CDR1 MDHEN and CDR2 SYDVKM. V lost 6 bases and J lost 11, with 17 bases in between. There are 12 residues in the CDR3.

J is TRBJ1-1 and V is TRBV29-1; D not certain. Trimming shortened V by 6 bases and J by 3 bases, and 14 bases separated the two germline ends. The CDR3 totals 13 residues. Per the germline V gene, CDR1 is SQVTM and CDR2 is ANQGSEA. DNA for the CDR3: TGCAGCGTGGATCGGATATACGACACTGAAGCTTTCTTT. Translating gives CSVDRIYDTEAFF.

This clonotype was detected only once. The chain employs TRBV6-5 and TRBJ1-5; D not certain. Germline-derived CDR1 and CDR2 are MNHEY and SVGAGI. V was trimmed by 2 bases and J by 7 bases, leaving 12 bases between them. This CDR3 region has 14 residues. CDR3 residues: CASSYGRAKQPQHF. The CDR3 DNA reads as TGTGCCAGCAGTTACGGGAGGGCTAAGCAGCCCCAGCATTTT.

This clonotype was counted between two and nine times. The DNA for the CDR3 is TGCAGTGCTTCAGGTTGGAGCAATCAGCCCCAGCATTTT. Translating gives CSASGWSNQPQHF. V and J are TRBV20-1 and TRBJ1-5; unclear D gene. The CDR3 is made up of 13 amino acids. Germline values: CDR1 DFQATT, CDR2 SNEGSKA (reference sequence). V lost 5 bases and J 1 base, leaving 9 bases between the germline ends.

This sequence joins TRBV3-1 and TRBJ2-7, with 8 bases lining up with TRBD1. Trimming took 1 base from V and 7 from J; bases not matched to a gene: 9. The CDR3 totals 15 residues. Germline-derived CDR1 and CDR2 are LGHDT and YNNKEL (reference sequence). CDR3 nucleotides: TGTGCCAGCAGCCAAGGCGGGACAGGAGGGGAGGAGCAGTACTTC. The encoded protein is CASSQGGTGGEEQYF.

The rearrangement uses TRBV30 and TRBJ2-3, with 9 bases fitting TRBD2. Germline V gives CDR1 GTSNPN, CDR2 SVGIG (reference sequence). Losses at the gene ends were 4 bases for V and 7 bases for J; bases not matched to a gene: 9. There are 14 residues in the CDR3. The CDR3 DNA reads TGTGCCTGGAAGGCCCTAGCGGGGACTCATACGCAGTATTTT. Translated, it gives CAWKALAGTHTQYF.

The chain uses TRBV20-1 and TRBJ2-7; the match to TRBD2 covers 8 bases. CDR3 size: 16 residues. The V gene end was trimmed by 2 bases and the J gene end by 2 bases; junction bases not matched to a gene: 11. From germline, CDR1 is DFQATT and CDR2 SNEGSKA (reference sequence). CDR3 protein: CSARNLELAAAYEQYF. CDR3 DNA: TGCAGTGCTAGAAATCTTGAACTAGCGGCAGCCTACGAGCAGTACTTC.

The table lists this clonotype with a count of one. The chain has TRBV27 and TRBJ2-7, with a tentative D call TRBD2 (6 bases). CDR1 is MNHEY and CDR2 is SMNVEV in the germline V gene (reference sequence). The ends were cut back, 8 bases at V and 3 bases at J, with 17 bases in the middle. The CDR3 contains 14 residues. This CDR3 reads CASGSLAYRYEQYF. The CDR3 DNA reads TGTGCCAGCGGGTCACTAGCTTATCGCTACGAGCAGTACTTC.

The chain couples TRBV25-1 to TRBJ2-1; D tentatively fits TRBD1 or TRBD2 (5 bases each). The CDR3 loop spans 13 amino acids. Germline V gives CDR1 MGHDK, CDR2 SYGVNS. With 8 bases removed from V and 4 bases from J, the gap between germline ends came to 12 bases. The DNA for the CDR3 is TGTGCCAGCGGTAGTGGGACGTACAATGAGCAGTTCTTC. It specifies CASGSGTYNEQFF.

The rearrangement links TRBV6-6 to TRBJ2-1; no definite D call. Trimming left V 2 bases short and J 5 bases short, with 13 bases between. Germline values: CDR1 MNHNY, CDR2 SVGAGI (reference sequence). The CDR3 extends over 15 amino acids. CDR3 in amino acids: CASSYDEMGNNEQFF. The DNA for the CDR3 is TGTGCCAGCAGTTACGACGAAATGGGGAACAATGAGCAGTTCTTC.

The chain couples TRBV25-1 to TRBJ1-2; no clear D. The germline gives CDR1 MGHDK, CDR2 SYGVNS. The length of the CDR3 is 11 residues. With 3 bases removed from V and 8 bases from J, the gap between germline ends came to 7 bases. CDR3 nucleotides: TGTGCCAGCAGTGACCCTTGGGGCTACACCTTC. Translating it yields CASSDPWGYTF.

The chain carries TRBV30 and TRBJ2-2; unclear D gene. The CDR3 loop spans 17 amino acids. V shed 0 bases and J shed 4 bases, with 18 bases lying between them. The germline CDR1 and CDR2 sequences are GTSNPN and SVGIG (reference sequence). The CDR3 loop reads CAWSVQRSFTTTGELFF. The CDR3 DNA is TGTGCCTGGAGTGTACAGAGGTCTTTCACAACCACCGGGGAGCTGTTTTTT.

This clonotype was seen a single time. Here the CDR3 DNA reads TGTGCCAGCAGCGTAGGGGGGTCCAGGGAGACCCAGTACTTC. It yields the protein CASSVGGSRETQYF. The chain uses TRBV9 and TRBJ2-5; D possibly uses TRBD1 or TRBD2 (5 bases each). CDR3 length: 14 amino acids. Germline V gives CDR1 SGDLS, CDR2 YYNGEE. Trimming stripped 0 bases from V and 5 bases from J, with 11 bases between.

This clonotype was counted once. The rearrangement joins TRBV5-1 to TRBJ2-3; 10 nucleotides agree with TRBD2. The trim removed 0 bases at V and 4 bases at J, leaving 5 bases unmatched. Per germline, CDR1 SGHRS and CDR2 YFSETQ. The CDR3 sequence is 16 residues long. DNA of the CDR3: TGCGCCAGCAGCTTGGACAGCGGGAGGGCCGCAGATACGCAGTATTTT. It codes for CASSLDSGRAADTQYF.